The 21 T cell receptor beta chains listed next were all sequenced from one sample in a study of Graves' ophthalmopathy and Graves' hyperthyroidism. TCR beta CDR3 amplification used RNA transcripts. HTBI primers were employed in first-round RT-PCR, then a second-round multiplex PCR followed. Each CDR3 protein gets one entry after TCRdb re-called the multiplex PCR reads with MiXCR. The repertoire holds over 450,000 distinct CDR3 sequences, with over 13% as singletons. The sample comprised blood. The receptors stem from a woman in her twenties or thirties with Graves' ophthalmopathy.

This clonotype has ten or more counts. This chain uses TRBV6-5 with TRBJ2-7; no firm D call. The CDR3 has 14 residues. V was pared by 5 bases and J by 0 bases, with 11 bases between. Germline V gives CDR1 MNHEY, CDR2 SVGAGI. The CDR3 bases are TGTGCCAGCAGTCGACTGGCAAGCTCCTACGAGCAGTACTTC. It translates to CASSRLASSYEQYF.

The table lists this clonotype with many counts. The chain joins TRBV19 to TRBJ2-6; 7 bases agree with TRBD1. J lost 4 bases, V lost 10 bases, and 10 bases had no gene match. Germline V lookup: CDR1 LNHDA, CDR2 SQIVND (reference sequence). This CDR3 comprises 15 residues. The CDR3 bases are TGTGCCACGAACAGGGGCCTTGCCGGGGCCAACGTCCTGACTTTC. Translated, it gives CATNRGLAGANVLTF. The entire variable domain, with the rest obtained from reference TRBV19 and TRBJ2-6, is as follows: DGGITQSPKYLFRKEGQNVTLSCEQNLNHDAMYWYRQDPGQGLRLIYYSQIVNDFQKGDIAEGYSVSREKKESFPLTVTSAQKNPTAFYLCATNRGLAGANVLTFGAGSRLTVL.

At least ten counts were recorded for this clonotype. The V gene is TRBV20-1, the J gene TRBJ1-2, with D possibly TRBD1 on 5 matching bases. The V gene's germline CDR1 is DFQATT and CDR2 SNEGSKA (reference sequence). The V end was cut by 3 bases, the J end by 8 bases, with 19 bases between. This CDR3 spans 14 amino acids. The CDR3: CSASFGGRRWGYTF. In DNA form, the CDR3 reads TGCAGTGCTAGTTTCGGGGGACGGAGATGGGGCTACACCTTC.

This clonotype was recorded a few times. The rearrangement uses TRBV7-2 and TRBJ2-5; D may be TRBD1 or TRBD2 (5 bases each). Trimming pared 3 bases from V and 2 bases from J, leaving 16 bases between. This CDR3 region has 16 residues. Germline CDR1 SGHTA, CDR2 FQGNSA. CDR3 coding DNA: TGTGCCAGCAGCTTCGGGACGAGGTTGGGGCAAGAGACCCAGTACTTC. It translates to CASSFGTRLGQETQYF.

Turning to this clonotype: A much larger clonotype is one base distant, so this may be a read error. Because the CDR3 is missing its conserved closing phenylalanine or tryptophan, this is likely a read error. The chain carries TRBV11-1 and TRBJ2-2, with a tentative D call TRBD2 (5 bases). Trimming left V 1 base short and J 4 bases short, with 16 bases between. The CDR3 has 17 amino acids. Germline CDR1 SGHAT, CDR2 FQDESV (reference sequence). The CDR3 region is CASSLVPGGSVTGELFL. In nucleotides, the CDR3 is TGTGCCAGCAGCTTAGTACCGGGCGGGTCTGTCACCGGGGAGCTGTTTCTT.

This clonotype showed up many times. One end of the junction is discordant with germline, which a read error may explain. The rearrangement joins TRBV28 to TRBJ2-2; D not certain. The CDR3 totals 13 residues. Per the germline V gene, CDR1 is MDHEN and CDR2 is SYDVKM. In nucleotides, the CDR3 is TGTGCCAGCAGTTTAAAGAACGCCGGGGAGCTGTTTTTT. Residues: CASSLKNAGELFF.

The table lists this clonotype with many counts. The V call is TRBV28, the J call TRBJ2-2; no clear D. V lost 4 bases, J lost 5 bases, and 14 bases lay in between. The CDR3 extends over 15 amino acids. Germline V gene data show CDR1 as MDHEN and CDR2 as SYDVKM. CDR3 in amino acids: CASSSPRLNTGELFF. The CDR3 DNA reads as TGTGCCAGCAGTTCCCCGAGGCTAAATACCGGGGAGCTGTTTTTT.

J is TRBJ1-2 and V is TRBV12-3 or TRBV12-4, with 8 bases that match TRBD1. V lost 1 base to trimming and J lost 3 bases; unmatched junction nucleotides: 7. The CDR3 covers 16 residues. The chain's CDR3 is CASSLGGTGADYGYTF. Here the CDR3 DNA reads TGTGCCAGCAGTTTAGGGGGGACAGGCGCAGACTATGGCTACACCTTC.

There are many counts of this clonotype. The J gene is TRBJ1-1, the V gene TRBV28, with D possibly being TRBD1 (5 bases). V lost 11 bases, J lost 0 bases, and 10 bases lay in between. The CDR3 spans 12 residues. Germline lookup yields CDR1 MDHEN and CDR2 SYDVKM. The CDR3 bases are TGTGCCGCGCGGGGCATGAACACTGAAGCTTTCTTT. Protein: CAARGMNTEAFF.

This clonotype was picked up many times. V gene TRBV28 combines with J gene TRBJ1-5; the D is unclear. The germline CDR1 and CDR2 sequences are MDHEN and SYDVKM. V was shortened by 6 bases and J by 0 bases, with 9 bases between the two germline ends. There are 14 residues in the CDR3. The CDR3 sequence is CASRVEYSNQPQHF. Here the CDR3 DNA reads TGTGCCAGCAGGGTAGAATATAGCAATCAGCCCCAGCATTTT.

The rearrangement joins TRBV6-1 to TRBJ2-5; D is perhaps TRBD1 or TRBD2 (5 bases each). Between the trimmed V and J ends, which lost 6 bases and 5 bases, there was a span of 19 bases. CDR1 and CDR2 from the germline V gene are MNHNS and SASEGT. The CDR3 has 15 residues. CDR3 nucleotide sequence: TGTGCCAGCAGGGTTCAGCCCTTGAGGGGTGAGACCCAGTACTTC. Protein product: CASRVQPLRGETQYF.

This clonotype has just a few counts. The rearrangement uses TRBV27 and TRBJ2-1, with 11 positions matching TRBD2. V gave up 7 bases and J gave up 6 bases; unmatched junction bases: 5. This CDR3 contains 14 residues. Germline V lookup: CDR1 MNHEY, CDR2 SMNVEV (reference sequence). CDR3: CASNRLAGINEQFF. CDR3 bases: TGTGCCAGCAACCGACTAGCGGGGATCAATGAGCAGTTCTTC.

The chain uses TRBV20-1 and TRBJ2-7; D unresolved. Germline CDR1 is DFQATT and CDR2 is SNEGSKA (reference sequence). V lost 0 bases and J 3 bases, leaving 15 bases between the germline ends. There are 15 residues in the CDR3. The CDR3: CSARDDLVGYYEQYF. The CDR3 bases are TGCAGTGCTAGAGATGACCTAGTTGGCTACTACGAGCAGTACTTC.

This clonotype has a count of ten or more. The chain combines TRBV6-1 with TRBJ1-2; the D gene is possibly TRBD1 (5 bases). CDR3 length: 14 residues. The ends were cut back, 2 bases at V and 7 bases at J, with 14 bases in the middle. Germline CDR1 is MNHNS and CDR2 is SASEGT. CDR3: CASSEKVTGTGYTF. The CDR3 DNA sequence: TGTGCCAGCAGTGAAAAGGTCACAGGAACTGGCTACACCTTC.

In this sample, this clonotype turned up many times. The chain couples TRBV28 to TRBJ2-7; TRBD2 aligns across 7 bases. Per germline, CDR1 MDHEN and CDR2 SYDVKM. The V gene end was trimmed by 3 bases and the J gene end by 1 base; junction bases not matched to a gene: 6. CDR3 length equals 15 residues. The CDR3 nucleotides are TGTGCCAGCAGTTTTTCGGCTAGCGGATCCTACGAGCAGTACTTC. It codes for CASSFSASGSYEQYF.

In its sample, this clonotype was seen a few times. This chain links TRBV5-1 with TRBJ1-3; no clear D gene. Deletions cut 1 base from V and 0 bases from J, with 14 bases between. Germline-derived CDR1 and CDR2 are SGHRS and YFSETQ. The CDR3 runs 17 residues. CDR3 in DNA: TGCGCCAGCAGCTTGACCTCAACAGTGCTCTCTGGAAACACCATATATTTT. Translated, it gives CASSLTSTVLSGNTIYF.

This clonotype showed up just a few times. The chain links TRBV6-2 or TRBV6-3 to TRBJ2-7; 8 bases match TRBD1. The CDR3 runs to 14 residues. Germline V gene data show CDR1 as MNHEY and CDR2 as SVGEGT. J was trimmed by 6 bases and V by 2 bases; bases with no gene match: 6. The chain's CDR3 is CASSYDRGRGEQYF. CDR3 DNA: TGTGCCAGCAGTTACGACAGGGGCCGTGGCGAGCAGTACTTC.

This clonotype was counted at least ten times. This chain links TRBV7-2 with TRBJ2-7; 10 bases map to TRBD2. Germline loops: CDR1 SGHTA, CDR2 FQGNSA. The CDR3 length is 15 residues. The V segment lost 3 bases and the J segment 7 bases; nucleotides outside the gene matches: 9. The CDR3 is CASSFGLAGVGEQYF. The DNA for the CDR3 is TGTGCCAGCAGCTTTGGCCTAGCGGGGGTGGGGGAGCAGTACTTC. Supplemented by reference TRBV7-2 and TRBJ2-7, the full variable domain reads GAGVSQSPSNKVTEKGKDVELRCDPISGHTALYWYRQSLGQGLEFLIYFQGNSAPDKSGLPSDRFSAERTGGSVSTLTIQRTQQEDSAVYLCASSFGLAGVGEQYFGPGTRLTVT.

In this sample, this clonotype turned up many times. The chain employs TRBV27 and TRBJ1-1; D not certain. Per germline, CDR1 MNHEY and CDR2 SMNVEV (reference sequence). The V end lost 2 bases, the J end lost 0 bases, and 10 bases lay between the germline ends. The CDR3 runs to 15 residues. In DNA, the CDR3 is TGTGCCAGCAGTTTAAGGCCATCCATGAACACTGAAGCTTTCTTT. It is translated as CASSLRPSMNTEAFF.

This clonotype was seen ten or more times. The rearrangement uses TRBV30 and TRBJ2-7, with 8 bases identical to TRBD2. Germline V gives CDR1 GTSNPN, CDR2 SVGIG (reference sequence). V shed 8 bases and J 4 bases; nucleotides not matched to a gene: 10. This CDR3 spans 13 amino acids. The DNA for the CDR3 is TGTGCCGTCACAATAGCGGGACGATACGAGCAGTACTTC. It yields the protein CAVTIAGRYEQYF.

This clonotype has a count of ten or more. The rearrangement links TRBV24-1 to TRBJ1-5; D call uncertain. The CDR3 loop spans 15 amino acids. Germline V CDR1 and CDR2: KGHDR, SFDVKD. The V gene lost 2 bases and the J gene lost 1 base, with 8 bases spanning the gap. The CDR3, as DNA: TGTGCCACCAGTGATTCAAAGGGAAGCAATCAGCCCCAGCATTTT. Encoded protein: CATSDSKGSNQPQHF.